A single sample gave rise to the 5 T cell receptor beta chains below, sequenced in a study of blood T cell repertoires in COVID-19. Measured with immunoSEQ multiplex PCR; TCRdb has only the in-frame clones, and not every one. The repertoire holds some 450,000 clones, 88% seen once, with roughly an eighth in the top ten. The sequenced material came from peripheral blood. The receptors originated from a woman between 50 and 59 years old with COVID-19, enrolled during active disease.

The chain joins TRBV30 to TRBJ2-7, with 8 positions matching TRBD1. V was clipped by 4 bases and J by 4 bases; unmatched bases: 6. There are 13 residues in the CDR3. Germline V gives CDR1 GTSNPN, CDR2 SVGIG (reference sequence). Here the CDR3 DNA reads TGTGCCTGGATGCGGACAGGGAGTTACGAGCAGTACTTC. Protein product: CAWMRTGSYEQYF.

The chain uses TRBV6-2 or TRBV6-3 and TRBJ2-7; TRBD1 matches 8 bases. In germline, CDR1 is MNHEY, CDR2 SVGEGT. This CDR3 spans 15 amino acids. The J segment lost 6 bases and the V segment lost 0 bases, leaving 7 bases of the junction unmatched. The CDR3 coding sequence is TGTGCCAGCAGTTACTCCGGACAGGGTTTGGGCGAGCAGTACTTC. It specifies CASSYSGQGLGEQYF.

Here the CDR3 reads CSAVREYIAFF. CDR3 bases: TGCAGTGCTGTACGGGAGTACATTGCTTTCTTT. V and J are TRBV20-1 and TRBJ1-1; D is ambiguous. V was shortened by 5 bases and J by 11 bases, with 15 bases between the two germline ends. The CDR3 runs to 11 residues. Looked up from germline, CDR1 is DFQATT and CDR2 is SNEGSKA (reference sequence).

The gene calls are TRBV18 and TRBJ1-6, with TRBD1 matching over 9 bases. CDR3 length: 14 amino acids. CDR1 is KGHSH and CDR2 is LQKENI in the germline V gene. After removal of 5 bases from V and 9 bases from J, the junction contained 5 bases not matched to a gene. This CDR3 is CASSSQGAGSPLHF. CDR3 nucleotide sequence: TGTGCCAGCTCATCACAGGGGGCGGGTTCACCCCTCCACTTT.

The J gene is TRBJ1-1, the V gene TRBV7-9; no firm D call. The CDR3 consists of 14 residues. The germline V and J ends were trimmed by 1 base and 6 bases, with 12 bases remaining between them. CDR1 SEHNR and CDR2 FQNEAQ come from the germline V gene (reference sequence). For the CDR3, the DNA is TGTGCCAGCAGCTTAGGACTCGGAGGCGCTGAAGCTTTCTTT. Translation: CASSLGLGGAEAFF.